The 12 T cell receptor beta chains reported below all come from one sample, sequenced in a study of T cells after yellow fever vaccination. TCRdb re-analysed the 5' RACE reads in MiXCR, keeping a single row per CDR3 protein. The table has hundreds of thousands of distinct CDR3 sequences, 21% seen once; the top ten hold about a sixth. Sequencing used PBMCs, obtained roughly 20 days after the first yellow fever vaccination. Receptors originate from a man aged 18 to 29 who received the YFV17D yellow fever vaccine.

The chain links TRBV30 to TRBJ2-6; D is undetermined. Trimming shortened V by 3 bases and J by 1 base, and 4 bases separated the two germline ends. The CDR3 is 13 residues long. The germline V gene encodes CDR1 GTSNPN and CDR2 SVGIG (reference sequence). The CDR3 is CAWSPSGANVLTF. In DNA, the CDR3 is TGTGCCTGGAGCCCATCTGGGGCCAACGTCCTGACTTTC.

This clonotype was counted only a few times. The V gene is TRBV25-1, the J gene TRBJ1-6, with TRBD1 matching 8 bases. With V trimmed by 4 bases and J by 7 bases, 3 bases remained unmatched. This CDR3 contains 14 residues. Germline CDR1 reads MGHDK; CDR2 reads SYGVNS. DNA for the CDR3: TGTGCCAGCAGTGGACAGGGGTGGAATTCACCCCTCCACTTT. Translating it yields CASSGQGWNSPLHF.

V and J are TRBV12-3 or TRBV12-4 and TRBJ2-7; D call uncertain. The CDR3 totals 14 residues. Trimming left V 6 bases short and J 0 bases short, with 12 bases between. CDR3 in amino acids: CASSRTRSSYEQYF. The DNA for the CDR3 is TGTGCCAGCAGCCGAACCAGGAGCTCCTACGAGCAGTACTTC.

The CDR3, as DNA: TGTGCCAGCAGTTGGGTACAGGGATATACTCCCTACGAGCAGTACTTC. This gives the protein CASSWVQGYTPYEQYF. V gene TRBV6-5 combines with J gene TRBJ2-7; D might be TRBD1 (6 bases). Per germline, CDR1 MNHEY and CDR2 SVGAGI. The V gene lost 4 bases and the J gene lost 2 bases, with 18 bases spanning the gap. The CDR3 has 16 residues.

This clonotype has at least ten counts. The chain uses TRBV11-3 and TRBJ2-1, with TRBD2 as a possible D gene (6 bases). The germline V and J ends were trimmed by 3 bases and 0 bases, with 9 bases remaining between them. CDR1 is SGHNT and CDR2 is YENEEA in the germline V gene. The CDR3 consists of 15 residues. CDR3 DNA sequence: TGTGCCAGCAGCTTGGACGGGAGCTCCTACAATGAGCAGTTCTTC. It encodes CASSLDGSSYNEQFF. The full variable domain, completed using reference TRBV11-3 and TRBJ2-1, is EAGVVQSPRYKIIEKKQPVAFWCNPISGHNTLYWYLQNLGQGPELLIRYENEEAVDDSQLPKDRFSAERLKGVDSTLKIQPAELGDSAVYLCASSLDGSSYNEQFFGPGTRLTVL.

This clonotype was counted a few times. This chain links TRBV5-1 with TRBJ2-3; tentative D call: TRBD2 (7 bases). V shed 1 base and J shed 5 bases, with 14 bases lying between them. This CDR3 is built from 15 residues. CDR1 is SGHRS and CDR2 is YFSETQ in the germline V gene. CDR3 amino acids: CASSLFGGAQDTQYF. DNA for the CDR3: TGCGCCAGCAGCTTGTTTGGGGGGGCCCAAGATACGCAGTATTTT.

This clonotype has more than one count but fewer than ten. This chain connects TRBV20-1 to TRBJ1-3; D is uncertain. The CDR3 is 12 amino acids. V lost 2 bases and J 4 bases, leaving 6 bases between the germline ends. Germline V gene lookup returns CDR1 DFQATT and CDR2 SNEGSKA (reference sequence). Here the CDR3 reads CSARSTGNTIYF. CDR3 coding DNA: TGCAGTGCTAGAAGTACCGGAAACACCATATATTTT.

The chain is built from TRBV6-5 and TRBJ1-3; no clear D gene. The CDR3 extends over 14 amino acids. From germline, CDR1 is MNHEY and CDR2 SVGAGI. V was pared by 3 bases and J by 0 bases, with 6 bases between. The CDR3 DNA is TGTGCCAGCAGTTATTGGAGCTCTGGAAACACCATATATTTT. Protein sequence: CASSYWSSGNTIYF.

This clonotype was detected only a few times. This chain connects TRBV5-1 to TRBJ2-7; 7 positions agree with TRBD1. Germline CDR1 reads SGHRS; CDR2 reads YFSETQ. This CDR3 has 14 residues. The J segment lost 2 bases and the V segment lost 0 bases, leaving 2 bases of the junction unmatched. DNA of the CDR3: TGCGCCAGCAGCTTGGTGACAGGGACCTACGAGCAGTACTTC. Its protein is CASSLVTGTYEQYF. Using reference TRBV5-1 and TRBJ2-7 for the parts outside the CDR3, the full variable domain is KAGVTQTPRYLIKTRGQQVTLSCSPISGHRSVSWYQQTPGQGLQFLFEYFSETQRNKGNFPGRFSGRQFSNSRSEMNVSTLELGDSALYLCASSLVTGTYEQYFGPGTRLTVT.

DNA for the CDR3: TGCAGTGCAACCTTCGGCCTGAAAAACATTCAGTACTTC. Translated: CSATFGLKNIQYF. The V and J genes are TRBV20-1 and TRBJ2-4; D gene ambiguous. The CDR3 runs to 13 residues. The V end was cut by 6 bases, the J end by 4 bases, with 13 bases between. CDR1 is DFQATT, CDR2 SNEGSKA, per germline (reference sequence).

Only a few counts were recorded for this clonotype. The chain employs TRBV7-8 and TRBJ2-7; no clear D gene. From germline, CDR1 is SGHVS and CDR2 FQNEAQ. This CDR3 comprises 15 residues. V was cut by 5 bases and J by 2 bases, with 16 bases left in between. The DNA for the CDR3 is TGTGCCAGCAGCACCCTGGGGTCAGGACCCTACGAGCAGTACTTC. Protein product: CASSTLGSGPYEQYF.

The chain is built from TRBV5-4 and TRBJ2-2, with TRBD2 matching 9 bases. Germline V lookup: CDR1 SGHNT, CDR2 YYREEE (reference sequence). The CDR3 sequence is 16 residues long. V gave up 4 bases and J gave up 6 bases; unmatched junction bases: 10. CDR3 DNA: TGTGCCAGCAGCCCTCGAGCGGGGGGAGGGGCCGGGGAGCTGTTTTTT. It encodes CASSPRAGGGAGELFF. Complete variable domain (other parts from reference TRBV5-4 and TRBJ2-2): ETGVTQSPTHLIKTRGQQVTLRCSSQSGHNTVSWYQQALGQGPQFIFQYYREEENGRGNFPPRFSGLQFPNYSSELNVNALELDDSALYLCASSPRAGGGAGELFFGEGSRLTVL.